This TCR beta chain derives from a study of Tregs in tolerant kidney transplant recipients. There are 16 residues in the CDR3. CDR1 is LGHNA, CDR2 YNFKEQ, per germline. In the case of this clone: Antigen unknown. One junction end does not reproduce the germline sequence, and a read error may be involved. The read is 3 residues too short to cover the CDR3 end, so that end is filled in from the germline J gene.

Clones were sequenced by immunoSEQ multiplex PCR, and TCRdb holds only the in-frame ones, with some missing. The repertoire table contains several thousand clones. The nonmyeloablative bone marrow transplants came from related graft donors, with transient mixed chimerism. Study-wide points: Some patients' samples used different primers over time, so nucleotide sequences weren't comparable. Validation in larger populations is needed because few patients were studied. Antigen-driven expansion was suggested because donor-specific Tregs expanded more than all Tregs in tolerant patients.

This chain links TRBV4-2 with TRBJ2-1; 12 nucleotides agree with TRBD1. The sequence was collected from a human patient who received a combined kidney and bone marrow transplant. These T cells may partly come from the graft donor. Specimen: CD8+ T cells from blood (PBMCs), collected 12 months after the transplant. Incomplete CDR3 DNA: TGCGCCAGCAGCCACATTGGGACAGGGGGCTATAATGAG. Encoded protein: CASSHIGTGGYNE. Given in full, the CDR3 is CASSHIGTGGYNEQFF.